The sequence of this T cell receptor (beta chain) was determined in a study of T cell changes during pregnancy in multiple sclerosis. Germline values: CDR1 SNHLY, CDR2 FYNNEI. The V end lost 7 bases, the J end lost 2 bases, and 12 bases lay between the germline ends. This CDR3 region has 14 residues. Data came from immunoSEQ multiplex PCR; TCRdb stores just in-frame clones and leaves some out. The sample carries some 120,000 clones, about 96% recorded once. A single count supports this clone. This sequence was found in a female donor with multiple sclerosis, enrolled in a pregnancy study. The specimen comprised peripheral blood, sampled after pregnancy. The chain employs TRBV2 and TRBJ1-3; perhaps TRBD1 as D (5 bases). The CDR3 loop is CASNLKGAGNTIYF. The CDR3 DNA is TGTGCCAGCAACCTTAAAGGGGCTGGAAACACCATATATTTT.